The 28 T cell receptor beta chains below all came from one sample that was sequenced in a study of identical twins. One entry per CDR3 protein, called by TCRdb with MiXCR from the 5' RACE reads. Of roughly 720,000 distinct CDR3 sequences listed, about 20% are singletons. This sample also appeared in a second study, on T cells expressing NK-cell markers.

Specimen: PBMCs. All receptors come from a woman aged 18-30 years in good health.

This clonotype was picked up a small number of times. The J gene is TRBJ1-5, the V gene TRBV6-1; D possibly corresponds to TRBD1 (5 bases). The CDR3 spans 14 residues. Per the germline V gene, CDR1 is MNHNS and CDR2 is SASEGT. Deletions cut 7 bases from V and 1 base from J, with 11 bases between. The CDR3 DNA is TGTGCCAGCACCCAGGGACGAAGCAATCAGCCCCAGCATTTT. This gives the protein CASTQGRSNQPQHF.

This clonotype was recorded at least ten times. The rearrangement joins TRBV20-1 to TRBJ2-3; 10 nucleotides align to TRBD2. Germline CDR1 is DFQATT and CDR2 is SNEGSKA (reference sequence). The junction had 8 bases not matched to a gene; V was cut back by 5 bases and J by 3 bases. The CDR3 runs to 15 residues. CDR3 sequence (DNA): TGCAGTGCTTCTAGCGGGGGCCATAGAACAGATACGCAGTATTTT. Translated: CSASSGGHRTDTQYF.

The chain joins TRBV9 to TRBJ1-1; D may be TRBD1 (5 bases). This CDR3 is built from 14 residues. V was shortened by 0 bases and J by 5 bases, with 11 bases between the two germline ends. The germline CDR1 and CDR2 sequences are SGDLS and YYNGEE. Here the CDR3 DNA reads TGTGCCAGCAGCGTAGGGGGCGTGGGAACTGAAGCTTTCTTT. Translation gives CASSVGGVGTEAFF.

This clonotype came up many times. The chain employs TRBV12-3 or TRBV12-4 and TRBJ1-5; the D is unclear. This CDR3 has 16 amino acids. V lost 6 bases to trimming and J lost 0 bases, with 15 bases between them. CDR3 loop: CASSLRRDYSNQPQHF. Here the CDR3 DNA reads TGTGCCAGCAGCCTTAGGAGGGATTATAGCAATCAGCCCCAGCATTTT.

This clonotype was detected ten times or more. The genes are TRBV12-3 or TRBV12-4 and TRBJ2-1; D uncertain. The CDR3 contains 12 residues. V was clipped by 6 bases and J by 8 bases, with 11 bases between them. The CDR3 is CASRNQVHEQFF. DNA of the CDR3: TGTGCCAGCAGGAACCAGGTCCATGAGCAGTTCTTC.

This clonotype occurred a few times. This rearrangement joins TRBV9 to TRBJ1-5; the D gene is possibly TRBD1 (5 bases). V gave up 0 bases and J gave up 2 bases, with 9 bases separating them. Per germline, CDR1 SGDLS and CDR2 YYNGEE. The CDR3 is 15 residues long. The CDR3 sequence: CASSVEGQGNQPQHF. CDR3 nucleotides: TGTGCCAGCAGCGTAGAGGGGCAGGGCAATCAGCCCCAGCATTTT.

V usage is TRBV6-1 and J usage is TRBJ1-1; 9 nucleotides align to TRBD1. This CDR3 has 18 residues. With V trimmed by 5 bases and J by 3 bases, 16 bases remained unmatched. The germline V gene encodes CDR1 MNHNS and CDR2 SASEGT. The CDR3 sequence: CASSPTFYPGQGDTEAFF. In nucleotides, the CDR3 is TGTGCCAGCAGTCCTACCTTCTATCCGGGACAGGGAGACACTGAAGCTTTCTTT.

This clonotype turned up a few times. The chain is built from TRBV12-3 or TRBV12-4 and TRBJ2-3; a weak D match, TRBD2 (5 bases). This CDR3 spans 15 amino acids. The ends were cut back, 5 bases at V and 7 bases at J, with 19 bases in the middle. This CDR3 is CASSLGLADVNTQYF. The CDR3 DNA reads TGTGCCAGCAGTCTCGGACTTGCCGATGTGAATACGCAGTATTTT.

The chain combines TRBV2 with TRBJ1-2; 9 positions agree with TRBD1. The germline V gene has CDR1 SNHLY and CDR2 FYNNEI. CDR3 size: 13 residues. V dropped 10 bases and J dropped 7; count of bases not matched to a gene: 10. CDR3 sequence: CANLGTGYSGYTF. The CDR3 DNA reads as TGTGCCAACCTTGGGACAGGGTATAGTGGCTACACCTTC.

This clonotype was counted only a few times. The chain uses TRBV6-1 and TRBJ1-1; D not certain. This CDR3 is built from 8 residues. V shed 6 bases and J shed 13 bases, with 6 bases lying between them. Germline V gene sequence: CDR1 MNHNS, CDR2 SASEGT. In DNA, the CDR3 is TGTGCCAGCAGCTATGGTTTCTTT. Protein product: CASSYGFF.

The chain uses TRBV29-1 and TRBJ2-2, with TRBD2 matching over 12 bases. Germline trimming cut 7 bases from V and 6 bases from J; bases unmatched to any gene: 6. The CDR3 is 14 residues long. CDR1 is SQVTM, CDR2 ANQGSEA, per germline. DNA for the CDR3: TGCAGCGGGGTACTAGCGGGGGGCCCCGGGGAGCTGTTTTTT. Protein: CSGVLAGGPGELFF.

V usage is TRBV29-1 and J usage is TRBJ1-2, with TRBD1 identical over 7 bases. Germline V gene lookup returns CDR1 SQVTM and CDR2 ANQGSEA. Trimming cost V 6 bases and J 2 bases; bases outside gene matches: 9. The CDR3 consists of 14 residues. CDR3 amino acids: CSVEGTVTNYGYTF. As DNA, the CDR3 is TGCAGCGTGGAGGGGACAGTGACCAACTATGGCTACACCTTC.

This clonotype was seen a handful of times. The V call is TRBV12-3 or TRBV12-4, the J call TRBJ1-2, with 7 nucleotides matching TRBD1. The V gene end was trimmed by 5 bases and the J gene end by 4 bases; junction bases not matched to a gene: 4. This CDR3 is built from 13 residues. CDR3 coding DNA: TGTGCCAGCAGTCCGGACAGGATCTATGGCTACACCTTC. Amino acids: CASSPDRIYGYTF.

The CDR3 here is CASSVLGTTYEQYF. Here the CDR3 DNA reads TGTGCCAGCAGTGTTCTCGGTACAACCTACGAGCAGTACTTC. This chain uses TRBV6-5 with TRBJ2-7; D not certain. CDR3 size: 14 residues. The V gene's germline CDR1 is MNHEY and CDR2 SVGAGI. V was clipped by 5 bases and J by 2 bases, with 13 bases between them.

This clonotype was detected only a few times. The chain carries TRBV7-8 and TRBJ1-1, with 8 bases aligning to TRBD1. The CDR3 contains 15 residues. CDR1 and CDR2 from the germline V gene are SGHVS and FQNEAQ. With V trimmed by 1 base and J by 0 bases, 1 base remained unmatched. The CDR3 DNA is TGTGCCAGCAGCTTAGTACAGGGGGTGAACACTGAAGCTTTCTTT. This translates into CASSLVQGVNTEAFF.

The chain recombines TRBV13 with TRBJ1-6, with unresolved D. V was clipped by 5 bases and J by 8 bases, with 10 bases between them. From germline, CDR1 is PRHDT and CDR2 FYEKMQ (reference sequence). This CDR3 has 13 residues. In DNA, the CDR3 is TGTGCCAGCAGCGCGGGAGGGTATTCACCCCTCCACTTT. Residues: CASSAGGYSPLHF.

This clonotype was counted between two and nine times. The V and J genes are TRBV20-1 and TRBJ2-3; D is unresolved. Between the trimmed V and J ends, which lost 7 bases and 3 bases, there was a span of 8 bases. CDR3 length: 11 amino acids. CDR1 and CDR2 (germline): DFQATT, SNEGSKA (reference sequence). CDR3 sequence (DNA): TGCAGTGAGCTGGGGACAGATACGCAGTATTTT. It specifies CSELGTDTQYF.

This clonotype occurred a few times. The V and J genes are TRBV20-1 and TRBJ2-1; 9 nucleotides agree with TRBD1. This CDR3 has 19 amino acids. Germline values: CDR1 DFQATT, CDR2 SNEGSKA (reference sequence). Trimming took 8 bases from V and 2 from J; bases not matched to a gene: 22. CDR3 in amino acids: CSPKLYGTGKRGTYNEQFF. The CDR3 DNA is TGCAGTCCCAAACTTTACGGGACAGGGAAAAGAGGGACCTACAATGAGCAGTTCTTC.

This clonotype was observed a handful of times. This chain links TRBV7-9 with TRBJ2-7, with D uncertain. From germline, CDR1 is SEHNR and CDR2 FQNEAQ (reference sequence). Trimming left V 5 bases short and J 9 bases short, with 23 bases between. CDR3 size: 15 residues. The CDR3 loop reads CASSPSEAQRKGQYF. CDR3 sequence (DNA): TGTGCCAGCAGCCCGTCAGAAGCCCAGCGAAAAGGGCAGTACTTC.

This clonotype was recorded a few times. The chain links TRBV5-1 to TRBJ2-3; no clear D gene. CDR3 length equals 15 residues. Per the germline V gene, CDR1 is SGHRS and CDR2 is YFSETQ. Trimming pared 0 bases from V and 5 bases from J, leaving 13 bases between. For the CDR3, the DNA is TGCGCCAGCAGCTTGGCCCGGGCGGTGGGAGATACGCAGTATTTT. Its translation is CASSLARAVGDTQYF.

This clonotype came up a few times. The chain employs TRBV20-1 and TRBJ1-6; the D is unclear. CDR1 is DFQATT and CDR2 is SNEGSKA in the germline V gene (reference sequence). The CDR3 runs 14 residues. V lost 1 base, J lost 0 bases, and 4 bases lay in between. For the CDR3, the DNA is TGCAGTGCTAGAGTTGGCTCCTATAATTCACCCCTCCACTTT. Translation: CSARVGSYNSPLHF.

V gene TRBV12-3 or TRBV12-4 combines with J gene TRBJ2-7; 8 positions match TRBD1. V was pared by 6 bases and J by 3 bases, with 7 bases of the junction left unmatched. There are 14 residues in the CDR3. This CDR3 reads CASRLTGADYEQYF. The CDR3 DNA follows: TGTGCCAGCAGACTGACAGGGGCGGACTACGAGCAGTACTTC.

This clonotype came up many times. The chain joins TRBV10-3 to TRBJ2-7; D remains ambiguous. Looked up from germline, CDR1 is ENHRY and CDR2 is SYGVKD. Trimming cost V 2 bases and J 2 bases, with 13 bases left between them. This CDR3 contains 15 residues. CDR3 amino acids: CAISEPDRLPYEQYF. CDR3 nucleotide sequence: TGTGCCATCAGTGAGCCGGACCGACTCCCCTACGAGCAGTACTTC.

This chain links TRBV5-1 with TRBJ2-1; D is uncertain. In germline, CDR1 is SGHRS, CDR2 YFSETQ. V was clipped by 1 base and J by 7 bases, with 9 bases between them. This CDR3 region has 13 residues. The DNA for the CDR3 is TGCGCCAGCAGCTTGCTGCCCATTAATGAGCAGTTCTTC. Protein: CASSLLPINEQFF.

The table lists this clonotype with many counts. The genes are TRBV7-2 and TRBJ1-2, with D maybe TRBD1 (5 bases). Germline lookup yields CDR1 SGHTA and CDR2 FQGNSA. V lost 5 bases, J lost 6 bases, and 13 bases lay in between. The CDR3 runs 13 residues. The CDR3 nucleotides read TGTGCCAGCAGCAGCGACAGACGCAATGGCTACACCTTC. Protein: CASSSDRRNGYTF. The whole variable domain, remainder taken from reference TRBV7-2 and TRBJ1-2, is GAGVSQSPSNKVTEKGKDVELRCDPISGHTALYWYRQSLGQGLEFLIYFQGNSAPDKSGLPSDRFSAERTGGSVSTLTIQRTQQEDSAVYLCASSSDRRNGYTFGSGTRLTVV.

This clonotype showed up many times. V is TRBV9 and J is TRBJ2-2; TRBD2 aligns across 13 bases. CDR1 and CDR2 from the germline V gene are SGDLS and YYNGEE. The CDR3 spans 18 residues. The V and J ends lost 0 bases and 6 bases, in that order; junction bases with no gene match: 8. The CDR3 DNA is TGTGCCAGCAGCGTAGGCAAAGGGACTAGCGGGGTCGCCGGGGAGCTGTTTTTT. Translated, it gives CASSVGKGTSGVAGELFF.

This clonotype has more than one count but fewer than ten. V and J are TRBV20-1 and TRBJ2-3; 7 bases map to TRBD2. Germline V gene data show CDR1 as DFQATT and CDR2 as SNEGSKA (reference sequence). CDR3 length: 14 residues. Germline trimming cut 5 bases from V and 1 base from J; bases unmatched to any gene: 6. The CDR3 coding sequence is TGCAGTGCTTCTTTAGCGGGCCGCACAGATACGCAGTATTTT. Amino acid sequence: CSASLAGRTDTQYF.

V and J are TRBV3-1 and TRBJ2-7; D is ambiguous. The CDR3 has 12 amino acids. Germline V gives CDR1 LGHDT, CDR2 YNNKEL (reference sequence). The ends were cut back, 1 base at V and 3 bases at J, with 4 bases in the middle. CDR3 DNA: TGTGCCAGCAGCCAAGTCCTCTACGAGCAGTACTTC. Translated, it gives CASSQVLYEQYF.